The 2 T cell receptor beta chains in this list originate from one sample, sequenced in a study of cytomegalovirus exposure and HLA in healthy donors. PCR was performed using 60 Vbeta and 13 Jbeta primers. Profiling relied on immunoSEQ multiplex PCR, and the TCRdb table lists in-frame clones only, not all of them. The top ten clones hold 2% to 3% of a sample with about 170,000 clones, roughly 81% of them seen once. Sequenced: PBMCs. The receptors were gathered from a man under 40 in good health and CMV-seropositive.

The chain has TRBV7-3 and TRBJ2-7, with 8 bases fitting TRBD1. V was pared by 5 bases and J by 3 bases, with 3 bases of the junction left unmatched. The CDR3 loop spans 13 amino acids. Germline values: CDR1 SGHTA, CDR2 FQGTGA. CDR3 protein: CASSIGQGYEQYF. In nucleotides, the CDR3 is TGTGCCAGCAGCATCGGACAGGGCTACGAGCAGTACTTC.

The chain has TRBV5-1 and TRBJ2-7; 9 nucleotides match TRBD2. CDR3 size: 14 residues. V shed 3 bases and J 0 bases; nucleotides not matched to a gene: 1. Per the germline V gene, CDR1 is SGHRS and CDR2 is YFSETQ. In DNA, the CDR3 is TGCGCCAGCAGCTCGACTAGCGGCTCCTACGAGCAGTACTTC. Translation gives CASSSTSGSYEQYF.